The entry that follows covers one T cell receptor (beta chain) sequence. Its antigen remains unknown. The V and J ends lost 2 bases and 0 bases, in that order; junction bases with no gene match: 4. The CDR3 is 16 amino acids. The germline V gene has CDR1 DFQATT and CDR2 SNEGSKA (reference sequence). The use of a sample-barcoded 5' primer and a J-beta primer mix characterized a second PCR of roughly 7 to 11 cycles. Every cDNA molecule bore a tag from a template-switch adaptor containing 12 random nucleotides. Each sample yielded at least 2.5 million CDR3-containing paired-end reads. TCRdb passed the 5' RACE reads through MiXCR, listing each CDR3 protein once. The table shows over 1,500,000 distinct CDR3 sequences, with less than 50% occurring only once. This sample was taken from a study of blood T cells in healthy people across ages. General observations from the study: The study found more naive CD4+ cells and higher diversity in long-lived than aged donors. With unsorted PBMCs, a conclusive comparison of naive versus antigen-experienced cells was not possible.

Sequencing was performed on blood. This chain links TRBV20-1 with TRBJ2-4, with 10 bases fitting TRBD1. The origin of this receptor is a middle-aged woman in good health. CDR3 amino acids: CSARSDRGLAKNIQYF. The CDR3 coding sequence is TGCAGTGCTAGATCGGACAGGGGGTTAGCCAAAAACATTCAGTACTTC.